This T cell receptor beta chain stems from a study of OX40 agonist ivuxolimab in advanced cancers. Study as a whole: Ivuxolimab, an antibody that agonizes OX40 (CD134), was administered to the patients. Two patients with cutaneous melanoma and one with hepatocellular carcinoma, three in total, showed partial responses.

This clone was found once. Assay: immunoSEQ multiplex PCR; the TCRdb copy retains only in-frame clones and omits some. This table holds tens of thousands of clones, roughly 80% found once. The germline CDR1 and CDR2 sequences are SGHTA and FQGTGA. The CDR3 runs 14 residues. The V gene lost 2 bases and the J gene lost 8 bases, with 13 bases spanning the gap. The chain has TRBV7-3 and TRBJ2-1; possibly TRBD2 for D (6 bases). The starting material was CD4+ or CD8+ T cells sorted from blood, obtained in a trial of the OX40 agonist ivuxolimab. This receptor was obtained from an adult with an advanced solid tumor such as melanoma, head and neck, liver or kidney cancer. CDR3 coding DNA: TGTGCCAGCAGCTTAGCTTGGGGGGACGATGAGCAGTTCTTC. Protein: CASSLAWGDDEQFF.